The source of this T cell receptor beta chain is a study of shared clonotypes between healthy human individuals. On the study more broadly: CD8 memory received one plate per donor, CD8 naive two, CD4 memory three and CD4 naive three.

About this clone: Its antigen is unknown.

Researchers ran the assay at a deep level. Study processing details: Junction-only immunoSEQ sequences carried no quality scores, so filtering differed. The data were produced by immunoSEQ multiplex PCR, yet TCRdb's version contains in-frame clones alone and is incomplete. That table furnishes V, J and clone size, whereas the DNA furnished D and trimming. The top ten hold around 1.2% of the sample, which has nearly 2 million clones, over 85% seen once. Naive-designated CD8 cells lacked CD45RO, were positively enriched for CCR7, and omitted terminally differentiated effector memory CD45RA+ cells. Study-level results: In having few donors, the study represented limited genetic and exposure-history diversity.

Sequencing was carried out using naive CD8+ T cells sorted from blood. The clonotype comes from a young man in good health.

The CDR3 DNA sequence: TGCGCCAGCAGTGAGGACAGCGCTACCTACAATGAGCAGTTCTTC. This translates into CASSEDSATYNEQFF. This chain links TRBV10-1 with TRBJ2-1, with D possibly being TRBD1 (5 bases). The length of the CDR3 is 15 residues. Trimming cost V 2 bases and J 2 bases, with 10 bases left between them. Germline V CDR1 and CDR2: WNHNN, SYGVQD (reference sequence).